Listed below are T cell receptor beta chains from one sample, sequenced in a study of blood T cell repertoires in COVID-19. Sequencing used immunoSEQ multiplex PCR; TCRdb keeps in-frame clones, though not all of them. The sample yields about 61,000 clones, approximately 79% seen once. The sequencing sample was made of peripheral blood. The source is a woman in her 70s with acute or convalescent COVID-19. Each CDR3 is given with its conserved first and last residue. A D gene is named only where the DNA matches it firmly. Size values are once, few and many counts, or a class for expanded clones, and some rows have none.

v_gene	j_gene	abundance	d_gene	len	CDR3nt	CDR3aa
TRBV10-3	TRBJ1-1	-	TRBD1	15	TGTGCCATCAGTGCCGAGCAGGGGGGTGGTACTGAAGCTTTCTTT	CAISAEQGGGTEAFF
TRBV20-1	TRBJ2-7	-	-	15	TGCAGTGCGAGTCGGGGGGCAGGGGAGGGCTACGAGCAGTACTTC	CSASRGAGEGYEQYF
TRBV2	TRBJ2-3	once	-	13	TGTGCCAGCAGTCTTGATTCAGCGGGCCTGCAGTATTTT	CASSLDSAGLQYF
TRBV27	TRBJ2-3	-	TRBD1	17	TGTGCCAGCAGTTTCGTAGGCCGGGACAGGCGGACAGATACGCAGTATTTT	CASSFVGRDRRTDTQYF
TRBV15	TRBJ2-3	-	TRBD1	18	TGTGCCACCAGCAGGGACCAAAGGGACAGACTTAGCACAGATACGCAGTATTTT	CATSRDQRDRLSTDTQYF
TRBV27	TRBJ2-7	-	-	11	TGTGCCAGCAGTACGAGAGGGGAGCAGTACTTC	CASSTRGEQYF
TRBV3-1/TRBV3-2	TRBJ2-5	-	-	14	TGTGCCAGCAGCCCCCGTACAGTCCTGGAGACCCAGTACTTC	CASSPRTVLETQYF
TRBV6-2/TRBV6-3	TRBJ1-5	-	-	15	TGTGCCAGCAGTTACGCTCCGACAGGCTATCAGCCCCAGCATTTT	CASSYAPTGYQPQHF
TRBV10-3	TRBJ2-3	-	TRBD2	18	TGTGCCATCAGTGAGAACCTCCCGGGACTAGCGGGGGGGCGTACGCAGTATTTT	CAISENLPGLAGGRTQYF
TRBV28	TRBJ1-1	few	TRBD1	17	TGTGCCAGCATTTACTCTACAGGGGGCCTCGGGGGCACTGAAGCTTTCTTT	CASIYSTGGLGGTEAFF
TRBV7-9	TRBJ1-2	-	-	14	TGTGCCAGCAGCCGCCAGGGGAAGACCTATGGCTACACCTTC	CASSRQGKTYGYTF
TRBV14	TRBJ1-4	-	-	16	TGTGCCAGCAGCCAAGAACCTATGCGGGCCCATGAAAAACTGTTTTTT	CASSQEPMRAHEKLFF
TRBV11-3	TRBJ2-7	-	TRBD2	14	TGTGCCAGCAGCTTACTTAGCGGGGGGTACGAGCAGTACTTC	CASSLLSGGYEQYF
TRBV19	TRBJ1-4	-	-	15	TGTGCCACTACTGAGGGTGGATTAAGTGTTGAAAAACTGTTTTTT	CATTEGGLSVEKLFF
TRBV11-2	TRBJ1-5	-	-	13	TGTGCCAGCAGCTTCGGGGGAAATCAGCCCCAGCATTTT	CASSFGGNQPQHF
TRBV7-6	TRBJ2-5	-	TRBD2	16	TGTGCCAGCAGCTTAGGAGCGGGGGGGCCCCGGGAGACCCAGTACTTC	CASSLGAGGPRETQYF
TRBV13	TRBJ2-7	-	TRBD1	20	TGTGCCAGCAGCTTAAGTTTTTTTCCCGGGGAACGGGACAGGGTGGACGAGCAGTACTTC	CASSLSFFPGERDRVDEQYF
TRBV5-1	TRBJ2-7	few	TRBD2	13	TGCGCCAGCAGCCCGAGCGGGGGCTACGAGCAGTACTTC	CASSPSGGYEQYF
TRBV7-9	TRBJ1-1	-	-	13	TGTGCCAGCAGCAGATCAGGGGTGAATGAAGCTTTCTTT	CASSRSGVNEAFF
TRBV19	TRBJ1-2	once	-	13	TGTGCCAGTCGGGACGGACAGCGCTATGGCTACACCTTC	CASRDGQRYGYTF
TRBV14	TRBJ1-2	-	TRBD1	16	TGTGCCAGCAGCCAAGTTACAGGGGCGTATGGCTATGGCTACACCTTC	CASSQVTGAYGYGYTF
TRBV11-2	TRBJ2-3	-	-	14	TGTGCCAGCAGCCTCCGACTAGTTCTAGATACGCAGTATTTT	CASSLRLVLDTQYF
TRBV4-2	TRBJ2-3	-	TRBD2	20	TGTGCCAGCAGCCAAAACTTACTAGCGGGGGGACGTGATAGCACAGATACGCAGTATTTT	CASSQNLLAGGRDSTDTQYF
TRBV7-3	TRBJ2-2	-	-	15	TGTGCCAGCAGCCCCGACCTGGGAGGCACCGGGGAGCTGTTTTTT	CASSPDLGGTGELFF
TRBV9	TRBJ2-1	-	-	13	TGTGCCAGCAGCGTCCACCAGGGTAATGAGCAGTTCTTC	CASSVHQGNEQFF
TRBV7-2	TRBJ2-5	once	TRBD2	16	TGTGCCAGCAGCTTGGTCGGGGGGGCCCCCGGGGAGACCCAGTACTTC	CASSLVGGAPGETQYF
TRBV24-1	TRBJ1-5	-	TRBD1	13	TGTGCCGTACAGGGGGTCAACAATCAGCCCCAGCATTTT	CAVQGVNNQPQHF
TRBV27	TRBJ2-3	-	TRBD1	16	TGTGCCAGCAAACTCCCGGGACAGGGGGCGAGAGATACGCAGTATTTT	CASKLPGQGARDTQYF
TRBV5-4	TRBJ2-5	-	TRBD2	15	TGTGCCAGCAGCGTGCGACTAGCGGGGCAAGAGACCCAGTACTTC	CASSVRLAGQETQYF
TRBV30	TRBJ1-2	-	-	14	TGTGCCTCCCCCCCGGTGGGGACTCCCTATGGCTACACCTTC	CASPPVGTPYGYTF
TRBV21-1	TRBJ2-1	-	-	14	TGTGCCAGCAGCATAGACAGGGGAGGCAATGAGCAGTTCTTC	CASSIDRGGNEQFF
TRBV13	TRBJ2-1	-	TRBD1	13	TGTGCCAGCAACAGGGACAGCTACAATGAGCAGTTCTTC	CASNRDSYNEQFF
TRBV7-9	TRBJ2-7	few	-	14	TGTGCCAGCAGCTTAGCGTTAGACGGGGACGAGCAGTACTTC	CASSLALDGDEQYF
TRBV1	TRBJ2-3	-	-	15	TGCACCAGCCGATATGTAGCGGGGAGCACAGATACGCAGTATTTT	CTSRYVAGSTDTQYF
TRBV24-1	TRBJ2-3	-	-	15	TGTGCCACCAGTGACCCTCCCGACGGGGCAGATACGCAGTATTTT	CATSDPPDGADTQYF
TRBV11-3	TRBJ1-1	-	-	14	TGTGCCAGCAGCTTAGGCAGGGCAAACACTGAAGCTTTCTTT	CASSLGRANTEAFF
TRBV7-9	TRBJ1-1	large	-	13	TGTGCCAGCAGCTTAGAACAGCACACTGAAGCTTTCTTT	CASSLEQHTEAFF
TRBV19	TRBJ1-5	-	-	15	TGTGCCAGTATGAGGGCTTACTCGGGTAGACAGCCCCAGCATTTT	CASMRAYSGRQPQHF
TRBV7-2	TRBJ2-7	-	TRBD1	14	TGTGCCAGCAGCGGACGACAGGGCCCCTACGAGCAGTACTTC	CASSGRQGPYEQYF
TRBV14	TRBJ1-2	-	-	17	TGTGCCAGCAGCCAAGATTGGCAGGGGCTTTTTAGCTATGGCTACACCTTC	CASSQDWQGLFSYGYTF
TRBV6-5	TRBJ1-6	-	TRBD1	15	TGTGCCAGCAGTTACACCGACAGGGTGGATTCACCCCTCCACTTT	CASSYTDRVDSPLHF
TRBV18	TRBJ2-1	-	TRBD2	13	TGTGCCAGCTCATCGCGACTAGCTACCAAGCAGTTCTTC	CASSSRLATKQFF
TRBV14	TRBJ2-2	-	-	12	TGTGCCAGCAGCCAAAGCCATAAGGAGCTGTTTTTT	CASSQSHKELFF
TRBV7-3	TRBJ2-5	-	TRBD2	13	TGTGCCAGCAGCCAGGGACTACAGGAGACCCAGTACTTC	CASSQGLQETQYF
TRBV5-1	TRBJ1-4	-	-	16	TGCGCCAGCAGCTTGGCCGTAACAGGGCGCGGGGAAAAACTGTTTTTT	CASSLAVTGRGEKLFF
TRBV12-3/TRBV12-4	TRBJ2-5	-	-	12	TGTGCCAGCAGCCCTAGGGGAGAGACCCAGTACTTC	CASSPRGETQYF
TRBV30	TRBJ1-4	-	TRBD1	15	TGTGCCTGGAGCGACAGGGGGACGACTAATGAAAAACTGTTTTTT	CAWSDRGTTNEKLFF
TRBV5-5	TRBJ2-7	-	-	13	TGTGCCAGCAGCCCTGACAGCTCCTACGAGCAGTACTTC	CASSPDSSYEQYF
TRBV4-3	TRBJ2-1	-	TRBD2	16	TGCGCCAGCAGCCAGGGACTAGCGGGCGCTTACAATGAGCAGTTCTTC	CASSQGLAGAYNEQFF
TRBV19	TRBJ1-3	few	-	15	TGTGCCAGTAGTATTTCGGGGAGCTCTGGAAACACCATATATTTT	CASSISGSSGNTIYF
TRBV27	TRBJ1-5	once	-	14	TGTGCCAGCTCTCGGGGGGCCGGCAATCAGCCCCAGCATTTT	CASSRGAGNQPQHF
TRBV7-9	TRBJ2-5	-	-	14	TGTGCCAGCAGCTTACTAATTGCTGGAGAGACCCAGTACTTC	CASSLLIAGETQYF
TRBV29-1	TRBJ1-2	-	TRBD1	13	TGCAGCGTCAGGACAGGGACTAACTATGGCTACACCTTC	CSVRTGTNYGYTF
TRBV7-8	TRBJ1-2	-	TRBD1	12	TGTGCCAGCAGCCCTGGACAGGGTGGCTACACCTTC	CASSPGQGGYTF